The subject of this entry is one TCR beta chain. Its antigen is not known. The CDR3 consists of 15 residues. The V gene end was trimmed by 6 bases and the J gene end by 5 bases; junction bases not matched to a gene: 7. The sample is drawn from a study of blood T cells in healthy people across ages. Primed by a sample-barcoded 5' primer and a J-beta primer mix, a second PCR proceeded for about 6 to 11 cycles. Each cDNA molecule was tagged by a template-switch adaptor that had 12 random nucleotides. TCRdb reanalysed the 5' RACE reads using MiXCR and keeps one entry per CDR3 protein. The sample has 500,000 to 700,000 distinct CDR3 sequences, about 30% seen once. Overall study findings and caveats: Older age coincided with a roughly linear decline in TCR beta diversity per million T cells. Long-lived donors carried more naive CD4+ cells and greater diversity than aged donors. A strong correlation was found between TCR beta diversity and the percentage of naive T cells.

The sequenced material came from blood. The origin of this receptor is a woman of 80 years or more in good health. The rearrangement uses TRBV12-3 or TRBV12-4 and TRBJ1-5; TRBD1 agrees at 10 bases. The CDR3 DNA follows: TGTGCCAGCAGCCGACAGGGGGCGAAGGATCAGCCCCAGCATTTT. Translation: CASSRQGAKDQPQHF.